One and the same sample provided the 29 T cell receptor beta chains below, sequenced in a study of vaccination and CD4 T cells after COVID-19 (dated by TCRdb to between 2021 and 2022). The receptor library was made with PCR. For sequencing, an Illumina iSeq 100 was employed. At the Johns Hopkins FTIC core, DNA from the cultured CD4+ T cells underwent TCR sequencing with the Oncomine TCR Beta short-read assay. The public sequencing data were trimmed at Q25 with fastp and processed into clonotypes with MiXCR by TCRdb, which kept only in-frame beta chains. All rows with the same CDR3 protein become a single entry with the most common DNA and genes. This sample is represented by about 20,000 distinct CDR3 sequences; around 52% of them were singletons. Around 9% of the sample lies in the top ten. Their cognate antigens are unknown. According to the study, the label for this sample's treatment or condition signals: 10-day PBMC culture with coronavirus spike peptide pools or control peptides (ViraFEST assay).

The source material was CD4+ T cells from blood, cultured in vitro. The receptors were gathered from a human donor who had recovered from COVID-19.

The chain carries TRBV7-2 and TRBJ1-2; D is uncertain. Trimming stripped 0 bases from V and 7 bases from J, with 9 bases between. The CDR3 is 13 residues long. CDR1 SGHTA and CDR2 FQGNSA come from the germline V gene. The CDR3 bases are TGTGCCAGCAGCTTAGCAGGGTCAGGTGGCTACACCTTC. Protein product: CASSLAGSGGYTF.

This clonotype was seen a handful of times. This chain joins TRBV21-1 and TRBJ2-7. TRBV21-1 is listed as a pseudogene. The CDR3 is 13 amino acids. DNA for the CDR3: TGTGCCAGCAGCAAGGTTAGGGTGGGCGAGCAGTACTTC. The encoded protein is CASSKVRVGEQYF.

The CDR3 sequence: CASSSFSGGTDTQYF. CDR3 bases: TGTGCCAGCAGCTCATTCTCAGGGGGCACAGATACGCAGTATTTT. The chain couples TRBV11-3 to TRBJ2-3; a weak D match, TRBD1 (6 bases). CDR1 SGHNT and CDR2 YENEEA come from the germline V gene. This CDR3 spans 15 amino acids. V lost 4 bases and J lost 1, with 12 bases in between.

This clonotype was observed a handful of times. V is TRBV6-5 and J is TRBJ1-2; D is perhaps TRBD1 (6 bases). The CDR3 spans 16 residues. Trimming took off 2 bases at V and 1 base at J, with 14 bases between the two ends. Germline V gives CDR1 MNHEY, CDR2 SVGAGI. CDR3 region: CASSYGSRGFNYGYTF. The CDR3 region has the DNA TGTGCCAGCAGTTACGGGTCTAGGGGGTTTAACTATGGCTACACCTTC.

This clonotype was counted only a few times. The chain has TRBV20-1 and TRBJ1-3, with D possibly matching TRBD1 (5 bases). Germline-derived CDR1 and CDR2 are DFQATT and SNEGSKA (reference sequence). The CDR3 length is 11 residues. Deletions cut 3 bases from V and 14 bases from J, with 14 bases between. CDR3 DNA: TGCAGTGCTAGTGACAGTGGAGGCGTATATTTT. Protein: CSASDSGGVYF.

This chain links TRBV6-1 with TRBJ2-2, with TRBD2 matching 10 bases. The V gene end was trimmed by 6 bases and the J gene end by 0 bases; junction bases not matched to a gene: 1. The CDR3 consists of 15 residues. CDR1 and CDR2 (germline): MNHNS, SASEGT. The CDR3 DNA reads TGTGCCAGCAGGGGGACTAGCGCGAACACCGGGGAGCTGTTTTTT. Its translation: CASRGTSANTGELFF.

CDR3 in DNA: TGCAGTGCTGGGCTAGACAATGAGCAGTTCTTC. The encoded protein is CSAGLDNEQFF. The genes are TRBV20-1 and TRBJ2-1; D is ambiguous. The CDR3 length is 11 residues. V was pared by 5 bases and J by 5 bases, with 7 bases between. CDR1 is DFQATT, CDR2 SNEGSKA, per germline (reference sequence).

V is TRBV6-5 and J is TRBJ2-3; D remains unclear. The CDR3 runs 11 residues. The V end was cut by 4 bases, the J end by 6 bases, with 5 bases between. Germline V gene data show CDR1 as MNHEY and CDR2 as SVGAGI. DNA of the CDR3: TGTGCCAGCAGTTCTACCGATACGCAGTATTTT. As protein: CASSSTDTQYF.

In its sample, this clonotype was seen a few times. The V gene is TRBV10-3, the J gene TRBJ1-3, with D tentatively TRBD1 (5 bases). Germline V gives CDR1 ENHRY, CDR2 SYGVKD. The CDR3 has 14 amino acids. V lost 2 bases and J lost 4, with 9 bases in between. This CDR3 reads CAISERGSGNTIYF. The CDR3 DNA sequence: TGTGCCATCAGTGAGAGGGGATCCGGAAACACCATATATTTT.

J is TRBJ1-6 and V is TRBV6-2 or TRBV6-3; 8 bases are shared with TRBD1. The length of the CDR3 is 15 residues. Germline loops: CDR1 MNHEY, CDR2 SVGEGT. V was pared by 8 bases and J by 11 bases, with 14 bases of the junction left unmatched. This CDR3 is CASRPGQVNNPPLHF. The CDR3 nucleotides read TGTGCCAGCCGTCCGGGACAGGTAAACAATCCACCCCTCCACTTT.

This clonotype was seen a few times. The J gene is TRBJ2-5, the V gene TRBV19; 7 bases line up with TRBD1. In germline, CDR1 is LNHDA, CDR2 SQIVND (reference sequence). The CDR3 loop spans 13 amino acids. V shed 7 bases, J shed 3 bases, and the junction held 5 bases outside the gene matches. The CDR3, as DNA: TGTGCCAGTACCACCGACAGGGAAGAGACCCAGTACTTC. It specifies CASTTDREETQYF.

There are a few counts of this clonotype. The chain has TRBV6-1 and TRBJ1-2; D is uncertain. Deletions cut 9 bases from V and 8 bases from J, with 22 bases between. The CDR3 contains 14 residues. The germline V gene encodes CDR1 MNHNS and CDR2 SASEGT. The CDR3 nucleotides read TGTGCCAGTCAGGTATACGTTAGCCGGGAGGGCTACACCTTC. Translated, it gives CASQVYVSREGYTF.

The CDR3 sequence: CASALRWTDTQYF. The CDR3 DNA reads as TGTGCCAGCGCCCTGCGTTGGACAGATACGCAGTATTTT. This rearrangement joins TRBV2 to TRBJ2-3, with unresolved D. The V end was cut by 8 bases, the J end by 3 bases, with 12 bases between. This CDR3 is built from 13 residues. Germline CDR1 and CDR2: SNHLY and FYNNEI.

In DNA form, the CDR3 reads TGCAGTGCTAGATCGAGGAGCTCCTACAATGAGCAGTTCTTC. Translating gives CSARSRSSYNEQFF. This sequence joins TRBV20-1 and TRBJ2-1; no clear D gene. CDR3 length: 14 residues. The germline V gene encodes CDR1 DFQATT and CDR2 SNEGSKA (reference sequence). V was trimmed by 2 bases and J by 0 bases, leaving 8 bases between them.

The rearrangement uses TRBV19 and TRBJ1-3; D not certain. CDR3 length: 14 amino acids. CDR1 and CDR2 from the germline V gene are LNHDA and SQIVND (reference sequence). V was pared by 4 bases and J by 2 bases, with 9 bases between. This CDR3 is CASSNDRTGNTIYF. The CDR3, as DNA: TGTGCCAGTAGTAACGACCGTACTGGAAACACCATATATTTT.

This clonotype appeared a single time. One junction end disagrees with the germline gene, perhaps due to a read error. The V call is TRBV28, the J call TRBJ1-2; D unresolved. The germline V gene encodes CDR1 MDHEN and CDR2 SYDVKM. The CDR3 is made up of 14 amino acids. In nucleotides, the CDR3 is TGTGCTAGCAGTTTACACCCTGGGGTGGATGGCTACACCTTC. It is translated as CASSLHPGVDGYTF.

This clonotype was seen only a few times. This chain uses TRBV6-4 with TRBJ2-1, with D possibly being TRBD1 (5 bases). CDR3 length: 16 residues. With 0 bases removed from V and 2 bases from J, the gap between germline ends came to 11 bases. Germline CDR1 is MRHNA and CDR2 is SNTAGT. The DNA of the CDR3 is TGTGCCAGCAGTGACTCGGTCAGGGTCCCCTACAATGAGCAGTTCTTC. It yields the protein CASSDSVRVPYNEQFF.

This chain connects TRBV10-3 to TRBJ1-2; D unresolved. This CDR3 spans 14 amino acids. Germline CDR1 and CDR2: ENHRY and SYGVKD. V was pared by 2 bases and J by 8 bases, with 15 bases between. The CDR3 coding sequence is TGTGCCATCAGTGAGGGTACGGCAACCAGGGGCTACACCTTC. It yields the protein CAISEGTATRGYTF.

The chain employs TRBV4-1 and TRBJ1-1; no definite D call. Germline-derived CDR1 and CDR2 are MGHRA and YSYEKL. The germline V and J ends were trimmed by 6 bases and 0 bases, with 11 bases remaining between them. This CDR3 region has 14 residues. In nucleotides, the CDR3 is TGCGCCAGCAGAGTTCCCGGGATGAACACTGAAGCTTTCTTT. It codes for CASRVPGMNTEAFF.

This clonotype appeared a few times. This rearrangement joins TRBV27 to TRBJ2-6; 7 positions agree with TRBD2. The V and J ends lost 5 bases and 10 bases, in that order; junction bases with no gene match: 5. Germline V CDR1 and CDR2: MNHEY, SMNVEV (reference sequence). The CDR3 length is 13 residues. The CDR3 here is CASSPRGVNVLTF. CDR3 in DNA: TGTGCCAGCAGTCCACGGGGGGTGAACGTCCTGACTTTC. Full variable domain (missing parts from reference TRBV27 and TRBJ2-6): EAQVTQNPRYLITVTGKKLTVTCSQNMNHEYMSWYRQDPGLGLRQIYYSMNVEVTDKGDVPEGYKVSRKEKRNFPLILESPSPNQTSLYFCASSPRGVNVLTFGAGSRLTVL.

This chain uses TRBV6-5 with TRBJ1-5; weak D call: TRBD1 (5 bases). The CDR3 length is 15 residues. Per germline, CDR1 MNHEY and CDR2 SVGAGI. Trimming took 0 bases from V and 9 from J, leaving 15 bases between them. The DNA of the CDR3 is TGTGCCAGCAGTTACTCGATCGGGCAGGGTGGGCCCCAGCATTTT. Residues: CASSYSIGQGGPQHF.

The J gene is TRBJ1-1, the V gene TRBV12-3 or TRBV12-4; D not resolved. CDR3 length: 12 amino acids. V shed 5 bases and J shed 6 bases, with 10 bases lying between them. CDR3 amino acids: CASSPPIAEAFF. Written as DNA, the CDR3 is TGTGCCAGCAGTCCACCAATAGCTGAAGCTTTCTTT.

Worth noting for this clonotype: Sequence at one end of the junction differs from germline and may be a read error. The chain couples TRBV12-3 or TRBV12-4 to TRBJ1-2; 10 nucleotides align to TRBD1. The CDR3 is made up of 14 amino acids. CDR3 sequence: CASRKTGGNYVYTF. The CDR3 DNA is TGTGCCAGCAGGAAGACAGGGGGCAACTATGTCTACACCTTC.

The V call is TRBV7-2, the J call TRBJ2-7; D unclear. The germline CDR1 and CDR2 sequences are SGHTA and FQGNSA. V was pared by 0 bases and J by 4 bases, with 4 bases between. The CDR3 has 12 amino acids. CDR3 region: CASSLARYEQYF. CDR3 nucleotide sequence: TGTGCCAGCAGCTTAGCCCGTTACGAGCAGTACTTC.

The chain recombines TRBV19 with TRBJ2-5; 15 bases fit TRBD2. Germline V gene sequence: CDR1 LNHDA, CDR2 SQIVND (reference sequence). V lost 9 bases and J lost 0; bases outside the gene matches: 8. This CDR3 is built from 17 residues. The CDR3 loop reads CASRPGLAGGHQETQYF. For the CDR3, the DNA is TGTGCCAGCCGCCCGGGACTAGCGGGGGGTCACCAAGAGACCCAGTACTTC.

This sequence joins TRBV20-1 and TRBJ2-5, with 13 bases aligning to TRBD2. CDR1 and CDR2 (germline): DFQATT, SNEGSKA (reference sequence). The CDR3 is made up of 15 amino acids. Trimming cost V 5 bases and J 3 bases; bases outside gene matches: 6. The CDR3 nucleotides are TGCAGTGCTCTCCGTGGGACTAGCGGGAAAGAGACCCAGTACTTC. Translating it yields CSALRGTSGKETQYF.

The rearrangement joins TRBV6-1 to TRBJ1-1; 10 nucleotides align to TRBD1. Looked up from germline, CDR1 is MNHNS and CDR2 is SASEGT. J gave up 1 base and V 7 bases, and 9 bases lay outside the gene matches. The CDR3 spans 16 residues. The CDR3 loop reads CASTVPGQGRNTEAFF. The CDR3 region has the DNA TGTGCCAGCACCGTCCCGGGACAGGGGCGGAACACTGAAGCTTTCTTT.

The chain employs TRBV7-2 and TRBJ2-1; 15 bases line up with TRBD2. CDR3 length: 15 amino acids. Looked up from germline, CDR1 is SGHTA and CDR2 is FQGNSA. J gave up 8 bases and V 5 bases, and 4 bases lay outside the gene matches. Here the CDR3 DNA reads TGTGCCAGCAGCCGGACTAGCGGGGGGGCGTATGAGCAGTTCTTC. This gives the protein CASSRTSGGAYEQFF.

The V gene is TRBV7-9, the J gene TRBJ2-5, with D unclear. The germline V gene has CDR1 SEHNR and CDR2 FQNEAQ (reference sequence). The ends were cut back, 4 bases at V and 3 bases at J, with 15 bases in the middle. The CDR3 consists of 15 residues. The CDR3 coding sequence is TGTGCCAGCAGCTGGGGTAGGCTGTCGGAAGAGACCCAGTACTTC. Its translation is CASSWGRLSEETQYF.